This T cell receptor beta chain appears in the sequencing data of a study of blood T cell repertoires in COVID-19 (dated by TCRdb to about 2020). With respect to the entire study: The collaborator samples originated in the United States, Italy and Spain and spanned the acute and convalescent phases of COVID-19. Samples were obtained from the ongoing ImmuneRACE study (first 160 participants) and from approximately 1,200 subjects provided by 6 global collaborators. Deeply sampled blood TCRbeta repertoires from subjects exposed to, actively infected with, or recovered from COVID-19 were included in the dataset. The material from the prospective study consisted of cDNA or gDNA derived from T cells, B-cell-depleted T cells, or PBMCs. The sample metadata nearly always contained a de-identified subject ID, COVID-19 status, age in years and sex. A freely available public database, intended as a resource for researchers studying the immune response to SARS-CoV-2, is where the repertoires were released. Where available, HLA class I and class II types were obtained from metadata supplied by the sample provider rather than from assay-based typing. The research as a whole found: The amount of clinical and demographic metadata varied by source and participant and was provided uncurated.

Whole blood was collected in K2EDTA tubes by collaborating institutions according to the institutions' own protocols. For TCRbeta analysis, collaborator samples were shipped as frozen whole blood, as isolated PBMCs, or as DNA extracted from either sample type. The table lists this clone with a few counts. Its antigen has not been determined. No much larger clone is present one base from it, and per-base qualities are unavailable. Reading from cysteine to phenylalanine, the CDR3 counts 15 amino acids. Solely the CDR3 DNA is kept, with 45 bases framed from the first base. As encoded in the germline V gene (reference sequence), CDR1 is MNHEY while CDR2 is SMNVEV. V was cut back by 5 bases and J by 2 bases, leaving a gap of 13 bases between them. TCRbeta CDR3 regions were amplified from genomic DNA by means of the immunoSEQ Assay, a bias-controlled multiplex PCR. From the authors' description of their analysis: The number of nucleated cells in each sample was estimated by amplification of reference gene primers within the assay. To quantify the absolute abundance of each unique TCRbeta CDR3 rearrangement, sequence reads were collapsed and filtered. Productive Simpson clonality was computed per sample as the square root of Simpson's diversity index over productive rearrangements. TCRdb mirrors the immuneACCESS table, restricted to in-frame sequences. Some clones are absent from its copies; in checked studies, under half trace to an unresolved V gene, and the reason for the others is unknown. D and trimming come from the DNA, and the V and J calls and clone size come from that table. This sample has around 130,000 clones in its table, and around four fifths of those were observed once. The ten top clones hold roughly 10% of the sample.

The rearrangement joined TRBV27 to TRBJ1-5, with the D segment identity uncertain. The TCR was taken from a middle-aged man with active or convalescent COVID-19. Sequencing was carried out using peripheral blood. The sequenced DNA is TGTGCCAGCAGTCGGGTCGGGGTAGGCAATCAGCCCCAGCATTTT. Translated, this is CASSRVGVGNQPQHF.